This T cell receptor beta chain originates from a study of cytomegalovirus exposure and HLA in healthy donors. With respect to this clone: Germline and junction disagree at one end, which may indicate a read error. The sample contains more than one DNA sequence encoding this CDR3.

The CDR3 consists of 16 residues. Germline values: CDR1 LGHNT, CDR2 FRNRAP. With 60 Vbeta and 13 Jbeta primers, the PCR was carried out. Using immunoSEQ multiplex PCR, the repertoire was profiled, and TCRdb retains in-frame clones only, with some absent. The ten top clones account for about 2.2%, within a sample of under 200,000 clones. V gene TRBV12-5 combines with J gene TRBJ2-7; 7 bases are shared with TRBD1. Sequencing input: PBMCs. This TCR was recovered from a young man in good health and CMV-seronegative. The CDR3 coding sequence is TGTGCTAGTGGCTTTGGGACCGACAGGGTGCCCTACGAGCAGTACTTT. As protein: CASGFGTDRVPYEQYF.